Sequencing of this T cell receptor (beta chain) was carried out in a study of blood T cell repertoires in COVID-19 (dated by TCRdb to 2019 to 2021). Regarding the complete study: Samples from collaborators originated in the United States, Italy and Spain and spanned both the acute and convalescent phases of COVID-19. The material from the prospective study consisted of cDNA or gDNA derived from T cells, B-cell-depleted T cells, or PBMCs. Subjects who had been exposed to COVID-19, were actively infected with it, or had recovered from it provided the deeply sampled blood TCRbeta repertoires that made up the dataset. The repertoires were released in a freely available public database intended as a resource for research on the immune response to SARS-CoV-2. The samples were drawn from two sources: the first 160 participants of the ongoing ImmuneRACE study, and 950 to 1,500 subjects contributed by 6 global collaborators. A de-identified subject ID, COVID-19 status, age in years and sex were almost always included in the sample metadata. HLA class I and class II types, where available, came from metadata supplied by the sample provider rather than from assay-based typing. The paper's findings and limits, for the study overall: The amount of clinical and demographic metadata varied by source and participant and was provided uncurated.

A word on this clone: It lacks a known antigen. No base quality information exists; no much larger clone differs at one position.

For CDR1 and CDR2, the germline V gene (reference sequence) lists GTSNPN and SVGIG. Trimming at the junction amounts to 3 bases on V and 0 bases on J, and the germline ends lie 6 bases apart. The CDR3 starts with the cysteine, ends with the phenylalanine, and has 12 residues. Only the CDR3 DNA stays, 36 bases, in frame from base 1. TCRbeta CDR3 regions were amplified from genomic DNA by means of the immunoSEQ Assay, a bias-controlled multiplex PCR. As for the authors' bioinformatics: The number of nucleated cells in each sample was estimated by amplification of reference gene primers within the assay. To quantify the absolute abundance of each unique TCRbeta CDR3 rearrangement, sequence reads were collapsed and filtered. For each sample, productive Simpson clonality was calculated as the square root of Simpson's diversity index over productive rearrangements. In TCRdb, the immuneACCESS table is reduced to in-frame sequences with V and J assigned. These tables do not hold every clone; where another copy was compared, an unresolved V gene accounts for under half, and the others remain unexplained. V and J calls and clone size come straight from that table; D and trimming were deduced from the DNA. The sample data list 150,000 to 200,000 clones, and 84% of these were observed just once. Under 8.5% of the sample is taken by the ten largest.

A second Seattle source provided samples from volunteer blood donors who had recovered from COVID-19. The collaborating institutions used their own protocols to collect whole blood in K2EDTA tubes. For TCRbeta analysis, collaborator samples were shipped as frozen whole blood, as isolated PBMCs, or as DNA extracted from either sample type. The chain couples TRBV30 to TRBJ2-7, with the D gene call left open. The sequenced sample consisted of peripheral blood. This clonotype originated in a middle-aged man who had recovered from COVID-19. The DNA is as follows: TGTGCCTGGAGCCGAGACTCCTACGAGCAGTACTTC. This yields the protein CAWSRDSYEQYF.